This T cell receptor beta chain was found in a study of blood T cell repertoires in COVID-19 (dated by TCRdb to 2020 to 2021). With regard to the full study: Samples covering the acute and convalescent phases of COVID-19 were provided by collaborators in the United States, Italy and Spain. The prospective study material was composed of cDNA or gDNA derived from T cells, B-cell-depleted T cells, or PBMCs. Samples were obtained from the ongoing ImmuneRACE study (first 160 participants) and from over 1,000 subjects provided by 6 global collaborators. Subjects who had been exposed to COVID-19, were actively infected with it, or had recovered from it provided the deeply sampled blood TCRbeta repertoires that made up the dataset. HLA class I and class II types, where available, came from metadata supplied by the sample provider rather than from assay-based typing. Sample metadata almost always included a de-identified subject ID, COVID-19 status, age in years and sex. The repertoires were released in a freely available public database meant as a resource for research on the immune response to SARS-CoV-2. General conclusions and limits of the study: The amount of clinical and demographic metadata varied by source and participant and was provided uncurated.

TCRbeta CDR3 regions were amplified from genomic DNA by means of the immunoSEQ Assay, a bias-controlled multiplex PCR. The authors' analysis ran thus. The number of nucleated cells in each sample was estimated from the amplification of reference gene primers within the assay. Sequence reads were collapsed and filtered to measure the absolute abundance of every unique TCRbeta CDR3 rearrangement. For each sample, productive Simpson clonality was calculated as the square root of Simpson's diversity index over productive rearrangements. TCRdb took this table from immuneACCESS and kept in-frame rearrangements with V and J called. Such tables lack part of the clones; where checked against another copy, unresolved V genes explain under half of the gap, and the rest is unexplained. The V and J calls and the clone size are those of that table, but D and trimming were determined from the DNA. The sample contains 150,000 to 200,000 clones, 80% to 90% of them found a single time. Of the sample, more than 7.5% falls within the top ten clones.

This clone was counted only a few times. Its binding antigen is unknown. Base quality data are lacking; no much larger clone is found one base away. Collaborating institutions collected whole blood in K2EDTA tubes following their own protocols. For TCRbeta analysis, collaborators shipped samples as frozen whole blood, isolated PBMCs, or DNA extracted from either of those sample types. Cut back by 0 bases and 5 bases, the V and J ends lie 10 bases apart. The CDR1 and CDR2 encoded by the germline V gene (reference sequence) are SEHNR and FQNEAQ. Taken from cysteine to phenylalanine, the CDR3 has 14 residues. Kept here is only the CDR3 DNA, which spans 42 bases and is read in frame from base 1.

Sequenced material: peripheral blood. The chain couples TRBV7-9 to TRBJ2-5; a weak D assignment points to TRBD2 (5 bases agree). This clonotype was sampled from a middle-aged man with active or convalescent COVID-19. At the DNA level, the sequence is TGTGCCAGCAGCTTAGCGTCAGCGGTGGAGACCCAGTACTTC. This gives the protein CASSLASAVETQYF.